This is a list of T cell receptor beta chains from one sample in a study of blood T cells in healthy people across ages. TCRdb re-derived calls from the 5' RACE reads in MiXCR, one entry per CDR3 protein. The sample carries 650,000 to 1,000,000 distinct CDR3 sequences, about 36% recorded once. Material: blood. Receptors were obtained from a man aged 18-30 years in good health. CDR3s include the opening cysteine and the closing phenylalanine or tryptophan. D genes are given only for firm matches. Size tells how often a clone was seen (once, few, many) or the class of an expanded clone, and some rows leave it out.

V: TRBV5-1
J: TRBJ1-1
D: NA
size: NA
CDR3: CASSFQGGVNTEAFF
DNA: TGCGCCAGCAGCTTTCAGGGAGGAGTTAACACTGAAGCTTTCTTT

V: TRBV4-1
J: TRBJ2-7
D: TRBD2
size: NA
CDR3: CASSQEASGGLSYEQYF
DNA: TGCGCCAGCAGCCAAGAGGCTAGCGGGGGCCTCTCCTACGAGCAGTACTTC

V: TRBV14
J: TRBJ2-7
D: TRBD2
size: NA
CDR3: CASRRTSGVGEQYF
DNA: TGTGCCAGCAGACGGACTAGCGGGGTTGGCGAGCAGTACTTC

V: TRBV20-1
J: TRBJ2-7
D: NA
size: many
CDR3: CSASIPGHITYEQYF
DNA: TGCAGTGCTAGCATCCCGGGACACATAACCTACGAGCAGTACTTC

V: TRBV9
J: TRBJ2-2
D: NA
size: NA
CDR3: CASSVAAQNTGELFF
DNA: TGTGCCAGCAGCGTAGCGGCACAGAACACCGGGGAGCTGTTTTTT

V: TRBV20-1
J: TRBJ2-1
D: TRBD2
size: few
CDR3: CSAGTSGGWNEQFF
DNA: TGCAGTGCTGGGACTAGCGGGGGCTGGAATGAGCAGTTCTTC

V: TRBV20-1
J: TRBJ1-2
D: NA
size: few
CDR3: CSARDSGTTVYYDGYTF
DNA: TGCAGTGCTAGAGATTCCGGGACAACCGTTTATTATGATGGCTACACCTTC

V: TRBV12-3/TRBV12-4
J: TRBJ2-4
D: TRBD1
size: few
CDR3: CASSSRDRGRVAKNIQYF
DNA: TGTGCCAGCAGTTCCCGGGACAGGGGTCGAGTAGCCAAAAACATTCAGTACTTC

V: TRBV7-9
J: TRBJ2-6
D: NA
size: NA
CDR3: CASGLGGTENSGANVLTF
DNA: TGTGCCAGCGGCTTAGGTGGGACGGAAAACTCTGGGGCCAACGTCCTGACTTTC

V: TRBV10-3
J: TRBJ2-5
D: NA
size: NA
CDR3: CAISAAGETQYF
DNA: TGTGCCATCAGTGCGGCAGGAGAGACCCAGTACTTC

V: TRBV7-3
J: TRBJ1-2
D: TRBD1
size: NA
CDR3: CASSLTHHRDRGDYGYTF
DNA: TGTGCCAGCAGCTTAACCCACCACCGGGACAGGGGGGACTATGGCTACACCTTC

V: TRBV12-3/TRBV12-4
J: TRBJ2-3
D: NA
size: many
CDR3: CASSFFLTDTQYF
DNA: TGTGCCAGCAGTTTTTTCCTCACAGATACGCAGTATTTT

V: TRBV4-2
J: TRBJ2-7
D: NA
size: NA
CDR3: CASSQDTSAAGPYEQYF
DNA: TGTGCCAGCAGCCAAGATACCTCAGCAGCGGGTCCCTACGAGCAGTACTTC

V: TRBV6-2/TRBV6-3
J: TRBJ1-5
D: NA
size: NA
CDR3: CASSYSPLEDNQPQHF
DNA: TGTGCCAGCAGTTACTCACCCCTGGAAGACAATCAGCCCCAGCATTTT

V: TRBV28
J: TRBJ1-5
D: TRBD1
size: NA
CDR3: CASSLSGTGGSQPQHF
DNA: TGTGCCAGCAGTTTATCCGGGACAGGGGGCAGTCAGCCCCAGCATTTT

V: TRBV15
J: TRBJ1-4
D: NA
size: few
CDR3: CATRAPPEKLFF
DNA: TGTGCCACCAGGGCGCCCCCGGAAAAACTGTTTTTT

V: TRBV12-3/TRBV12-4
J: TRBJ1-1
D: TRBD1
size: NA
CDR3: CASSQGQGNFGAFF
DNA: TGTGCCAGCAGTCAGGGACAGGGGAATTTTGGAGCTTTCTTT

V: TRBV7-6
J: TRBJ2-1
D: NA
size: NA
CDR3: CASRGGPGLVNEQFF
DNA: TGTGCCAGCAGGGGGGGACCCGGCTTGGTCAATGAGCAGTTCTTC

V: TRBV6-2/TRBV6-3
J: TRBJ2-1
D: NA
size: few
CDR3: CASSVDERNEQFF
DNA: TGTGCCAGCAGTGTGGACGAGCGCAATGAGCAGTTCTTC

V: TRBV12-5
J: TRBJ1-5
D: NA
size: NA
CDR3: CASGLVQGLPNQPQHF
DNA: TGTGCTAGTGGTTTGGTACAGGGTTTACCTAATCAGCCCCAGCATTTT

V: TRBV7-2
J: TRBJ2-5
D: TRBD2
size: NA
CDR3: CASSPQLRGAQETQYF
DNA: TGTGCCAGCAGCCCCCAATTGCGGGGGGCTCAAGAGACCCAGTACTTC

V: TRBV20-1
J: TRBJ1-4
D: NA
size: few
CDR3: CSARDSGATNEKLFF
DNA: TGCAGTGCTAGAGATTCGGGAGCGACTAATGAAAAACTGTTTTTT

V: TRBV29-1
J: TRBJ1-1
D: NA
size: NA
CDR3: CSVAGTLNTEAFF
DNA: TGCAGCGTTGCGGGGACCCTGAACACTGAAGCTTTCTTT

V: TRBV11-1
J: TRBJ1-1
D: TRBD1
size: NA
CDR3: CATGGQANTEAFF
DNA: TGTGCCACCGGAGGACAGGCGAACACTGAAGCTTTCTTT

V: TRBV25-1
J: TRBJ2-1
D: NA
size: many
CDR3: CASSETTRVNEQFF
DNA: TGTGCCAGCAGTGAAACCACCAGGGTCAATGAGCAGTTCTTC

V: TRBV5-1
J: TRBJ1-6
D: TRBD1
size: many
CDR3: CASSLGQDNSPLHF
DNA: TGTGCCAGCAGTTTAGGACAGGATAATTCACCCCTCCACTTT

V: TRBV30
J: TRBJ2-7
D: NA
size: NA
CDR3: CAGSGNGEGEQYF
DNA: TGTGCCGGGAGTGGGAACGGGGAAGGCGAGCAGTACTTC

V: TRBV4-3
J: TRBJ2-7
D: NA
size: many
CDR3: CASSQDLWGREQYF
DNA: TGCGCCAGCAGCCAAGATCTTTGGGGGCGGGAGCAGTACTTC

V: TRBV12-3/TRBV12-4
J: TRBJ1-1
D: NA
size: few
CDR3: CASSFDFGENTEAFF
DNA: TGTGCCAGCAGTTTCGATTTCGGAGAGAACACTGAAGCTTTCTTT

V: TRBV12-3/TRBV12-4
J: TRBJ2-5
D: NA
size: many
CDR3: CASSSRQTQETQYF
DNA: TGTGCCAGCAGTTCCCGACAGACACAAGAGACCCAGTACTTC

V: TRBV7-9
J: TRBJ1-5
D: NA
size: few
CDR3: CASSRDLSNQPQHF
DNA: TGTGCCAGCAGCCGGGACCTTAGCAATCAGCCCCAGCATTTT

V: TRBV11-3
J: TRBJ1-5
D: NA
size: few
CDR3: CASSLEIDRPTDQPQHF
DNA: TGTGCCAGCAGCTTAGAGATAGACAGGCCGACGGATCAGCCCCAGCATTTT

V: TRBV7-9
J: TRBJ1-1
D: NA
size: NA
CDR3: CASSFPGVEAFF
DNA: TGTGCCAGCAGCTTTCCAGGAGTTGAAGCTTTCTTT

V: TRBV7-2
J: TRBJ2-4
D: TRBD2
size: few
CDR3: CASSARLAELAKNIQYF
DNA: TGTGCCAGCAGCGCTCGCCTAGCGGAACTAGCCAAAAACATTCAGTACTTC

V: TRBV4-3
J: TRBJ2-1
D: NA
size: many
CDR3: CASSPSVTAGAYNEQFF
DNA: TGCGCCAGCAGCCCTTCTGTCACTGCGGGGGCGTACAATGAGCAGTTCTTC

V: TRBV20-1
J: TRBJ2-3
D: NA
size: NA
CDR3: CSAVGAPGTDTQYF
DNA: TGCAGTGCTGTGGGAGCTCCCGGCACAGATACGCAGTATTTT

V: TRBV2
J: TRBJ1-1
D: NA
size: NA
CDR3: CASSPAPPENTEAFF
DNA: TGTGCCAGCAGCCCGGCCCCCCCGGAGAACACTGAAGCTTTCTTT

V: TRBV10-3
J: TRBJ2-5
D: NA
size: NA
CDR3: CAISESGFGLDQETQYF
DNA: TGTGCCATCAGTGAGTCGGGATTTGGCCTAGACCAAGAGACCCAGTACTTC

V: TRBV7-2
J: TRBJ2-7
D: NA
size: NA
CDR3: CASSLVGRSYEQYF
DNA: TGTGCCAGCAGCTTAGTGGGACGGTCCTACGAGCAGTACTTC